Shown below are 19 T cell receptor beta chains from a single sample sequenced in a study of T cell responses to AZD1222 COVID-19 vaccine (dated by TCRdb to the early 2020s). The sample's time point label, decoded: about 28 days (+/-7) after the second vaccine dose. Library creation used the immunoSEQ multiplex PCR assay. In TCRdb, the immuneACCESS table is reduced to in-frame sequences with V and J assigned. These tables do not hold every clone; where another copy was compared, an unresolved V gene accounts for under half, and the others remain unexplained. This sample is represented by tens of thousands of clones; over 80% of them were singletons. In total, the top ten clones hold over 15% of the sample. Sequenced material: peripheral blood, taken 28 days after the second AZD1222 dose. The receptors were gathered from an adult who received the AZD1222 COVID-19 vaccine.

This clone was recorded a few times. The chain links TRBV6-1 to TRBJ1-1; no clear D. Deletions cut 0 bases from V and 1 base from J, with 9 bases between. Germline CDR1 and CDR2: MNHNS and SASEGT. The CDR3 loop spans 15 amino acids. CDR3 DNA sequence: TGTGCCAGCAGTGAAGCGCCAGGTGGGAACACTGAAGCTTTCTTT. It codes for CASSEAPGGNTEAFF.

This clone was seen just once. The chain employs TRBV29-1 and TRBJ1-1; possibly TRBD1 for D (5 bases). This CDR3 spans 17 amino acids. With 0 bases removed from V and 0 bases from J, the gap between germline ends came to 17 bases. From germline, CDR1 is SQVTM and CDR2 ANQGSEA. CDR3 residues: CSVEDRLTASMNTEAFF. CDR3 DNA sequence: TGCAGCGTTGAAGATCGGTTGACAGCAAGCATGAACACTGAAGCTTTCTTT.

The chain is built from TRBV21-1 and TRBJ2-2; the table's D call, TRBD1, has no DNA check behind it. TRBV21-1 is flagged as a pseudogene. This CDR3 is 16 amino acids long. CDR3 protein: CASSGATGNNTGELFF. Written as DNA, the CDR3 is TGTGCCAGCAGCGGGGCGACAGGGAACAACACCGGGGAGCTGTTTTTT.

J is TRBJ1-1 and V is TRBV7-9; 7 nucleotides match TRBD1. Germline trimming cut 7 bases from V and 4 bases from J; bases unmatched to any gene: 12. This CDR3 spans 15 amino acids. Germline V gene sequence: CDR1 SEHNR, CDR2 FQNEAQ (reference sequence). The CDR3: CASTLQTGMGTEAFF. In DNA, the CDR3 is TGTGCCAGCACCCTTCAGACAGGGATGGGCACTGAAGCTTTCTTT.

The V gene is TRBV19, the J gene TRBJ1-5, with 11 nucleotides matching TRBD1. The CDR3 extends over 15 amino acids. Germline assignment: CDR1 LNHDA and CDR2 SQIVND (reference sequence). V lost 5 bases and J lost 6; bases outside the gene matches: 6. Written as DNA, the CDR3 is TGTGCCAGTAGTGCCGGGACAGGGGGGGGTCAGCCCCAGCATTTT. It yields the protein CASSAGTGGGQPQHF.

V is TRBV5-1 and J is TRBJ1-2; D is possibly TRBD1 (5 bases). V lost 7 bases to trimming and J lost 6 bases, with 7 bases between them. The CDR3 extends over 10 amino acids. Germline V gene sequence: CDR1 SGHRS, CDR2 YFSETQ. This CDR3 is CASGGNGYTF. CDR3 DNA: TGCGCCAGCGGGGGGAATGGCTACACCTTC.

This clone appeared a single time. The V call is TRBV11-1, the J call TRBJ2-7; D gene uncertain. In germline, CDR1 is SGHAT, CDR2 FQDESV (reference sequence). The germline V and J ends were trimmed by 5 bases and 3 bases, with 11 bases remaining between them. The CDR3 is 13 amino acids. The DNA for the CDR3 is TGTGCCAGCAGCCCGACCCTCGGCTACGAGCAGTACTTC. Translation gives CASSPTLGYEQYF.

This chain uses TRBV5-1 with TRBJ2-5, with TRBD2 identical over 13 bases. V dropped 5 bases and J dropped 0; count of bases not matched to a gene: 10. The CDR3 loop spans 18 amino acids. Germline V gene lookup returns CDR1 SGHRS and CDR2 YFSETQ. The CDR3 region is CASSYGTSGASYQETQYF. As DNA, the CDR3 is TGCGCCAGCAGTTACGGGACTAGCGGGGCCTCGTACCAAGAGACCCAGTACTTC.

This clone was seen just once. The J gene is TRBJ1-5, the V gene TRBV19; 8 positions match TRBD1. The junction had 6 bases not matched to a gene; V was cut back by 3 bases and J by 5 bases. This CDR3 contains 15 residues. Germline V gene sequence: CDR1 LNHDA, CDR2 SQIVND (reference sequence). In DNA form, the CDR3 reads TGTGCCAGTAGTATTGTCCCCAGGGGGCATCAGCCCCAGCATTTT. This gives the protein CASSIVPRGHQPQHF.

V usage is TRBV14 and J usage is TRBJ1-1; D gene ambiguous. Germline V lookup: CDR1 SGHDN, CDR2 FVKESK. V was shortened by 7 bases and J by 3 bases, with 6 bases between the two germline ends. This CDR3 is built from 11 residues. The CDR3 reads CASKMYTEAFF. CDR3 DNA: TGTGCCAGCAAAATGTACACTGAAGCTTTCTTT. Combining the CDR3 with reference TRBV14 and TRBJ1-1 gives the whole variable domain EAGVTQFPSHSVIEKGQTVTLRCDPISGHDNLYWYRRVMGKEIKFLLHFVKESKQDESGMPNNRFLAERTGGTYSTLKVQPAELEDSGVYFCASKMYTEAFFGQGTRLTVV.

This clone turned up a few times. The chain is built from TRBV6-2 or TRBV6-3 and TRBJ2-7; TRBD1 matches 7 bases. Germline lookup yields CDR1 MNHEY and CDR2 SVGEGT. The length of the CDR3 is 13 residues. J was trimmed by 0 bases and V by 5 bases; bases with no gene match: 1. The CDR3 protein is CASSGDSSYEQYF. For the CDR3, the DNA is TGTGCCAGCAGTGGGGACAGCTCCTACGAGCAGTACTTC.

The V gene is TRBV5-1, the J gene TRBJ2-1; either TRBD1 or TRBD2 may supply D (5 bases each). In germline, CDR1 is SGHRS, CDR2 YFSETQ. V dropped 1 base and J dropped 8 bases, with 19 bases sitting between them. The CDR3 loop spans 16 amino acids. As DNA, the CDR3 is TGCGCCAGCAGCTTGCTGCAGGGAGTGATGGGCCATGAGCAGTTCTTC. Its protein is CASSLLQGVMGHEQFF.

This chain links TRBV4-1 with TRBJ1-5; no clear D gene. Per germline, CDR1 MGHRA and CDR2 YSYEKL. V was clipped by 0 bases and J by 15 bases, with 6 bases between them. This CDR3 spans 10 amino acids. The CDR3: CASSQDGRHF. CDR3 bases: TGCGCCAGCAGCCAAGACGGCCGGCATTTT.

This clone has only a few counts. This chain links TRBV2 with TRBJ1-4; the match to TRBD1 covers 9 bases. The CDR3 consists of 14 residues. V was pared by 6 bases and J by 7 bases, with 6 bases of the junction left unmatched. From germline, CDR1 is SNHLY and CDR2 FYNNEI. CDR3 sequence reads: CASRYRGLGEKLFF. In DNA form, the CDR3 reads TGTGCCAGCAGATACAGGGGGCTGGGTGAAAAACTGTTTTTT. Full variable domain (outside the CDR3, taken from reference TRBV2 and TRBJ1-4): EPEVTQTPSHQVTQMGQEVILRCVPISNHLYFYWYRQILGQKVEFLVSFYNNEISEKSEIFDDQFSVERPDGSNFTLKIRSTKLEDSAMYFCASRYRGLGEKLFFGSGTQLSVL.

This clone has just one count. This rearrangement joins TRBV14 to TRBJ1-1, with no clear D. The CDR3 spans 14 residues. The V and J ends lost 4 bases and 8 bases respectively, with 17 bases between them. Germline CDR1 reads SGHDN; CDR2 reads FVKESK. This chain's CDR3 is CASSPSLTGSEAFF. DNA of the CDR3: TGTGCCAGCAGCCCCTCTTTAACGGGGTCCGAAGCTTTCTTT. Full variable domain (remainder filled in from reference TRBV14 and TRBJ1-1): EAGVTQFPSHSVIEKGQTVTLRCDPISGHDNLYWYRRVMGKEIKFLLHFVKESKQDESGMPNNRFLAERTGGTYSTLKVQPAELEDSGVYFCASSPSLTGSEAFFGQGTRLTVV.

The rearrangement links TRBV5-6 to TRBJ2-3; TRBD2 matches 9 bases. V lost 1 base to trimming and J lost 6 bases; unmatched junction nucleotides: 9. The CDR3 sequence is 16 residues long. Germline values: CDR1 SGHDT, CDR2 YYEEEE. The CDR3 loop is CASSLKGGGASDTQYF. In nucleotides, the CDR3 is TGTGCCAGCAGCTTGAAGGGCGGGGGGGCCTCGGATACGCAGTATTTT.

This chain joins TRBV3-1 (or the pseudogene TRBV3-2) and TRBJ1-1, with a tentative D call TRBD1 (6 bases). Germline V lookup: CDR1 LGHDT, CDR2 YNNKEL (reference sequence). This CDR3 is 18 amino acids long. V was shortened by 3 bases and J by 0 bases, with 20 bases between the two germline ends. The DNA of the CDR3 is TGTGCCAGCAGCCAGACCATAATGGACAGAACGATGAACACTGAAGCTTTCTTT. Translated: CASSQTIMDRTMNTEAFF.

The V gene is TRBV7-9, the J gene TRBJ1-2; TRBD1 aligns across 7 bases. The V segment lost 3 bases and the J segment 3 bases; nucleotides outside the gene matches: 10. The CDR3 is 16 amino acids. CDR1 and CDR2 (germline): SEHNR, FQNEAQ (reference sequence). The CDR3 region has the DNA TGTGCCAGCAGCTTCCTCTTAGACAGGGAGTACTATGGCTACACCTTC. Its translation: CASSFLLDREYYGYTF.

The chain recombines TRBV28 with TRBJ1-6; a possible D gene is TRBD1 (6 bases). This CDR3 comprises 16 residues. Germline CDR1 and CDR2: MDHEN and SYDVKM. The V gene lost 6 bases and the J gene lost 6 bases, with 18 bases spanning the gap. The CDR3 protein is CASSLHQGSGNSPLHF. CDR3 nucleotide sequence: TGTGCCAGCAGCCTTCATCAGGGGAGCGGTAATTCACCCCTCCACTTT.